This entry describes one T cell receptor (beta chain). TCR beta CDR3 sequences were amplified from RNA transcripts. First-round RT-PCR with HTBI primers amplified the TCR CDR3 region. TCRdb re-called the multiplex PCR reads with MiXCR, one entry per CDR3 protein. The data contain about 710,000 distinct CDR3 sequences, about 15% of them singletons. Per the germline V gene, CDR1 is ENHRY and CDR2 is SYGVKD. The CDR3 extends over 15 amino acids. J gave up 8 bases and V 3 bases, and 9 bases lay outside the gene matches. Stable Graves' hyperthyroidism meant no ophthalmopathy progression within 18 months. Patients with uncontrolled infections, other autoimmune diseases, pregnancy or lactation were excluded. This sample stems from a study of T cells in Graves' hyperthyroidism and ophthalmopathy.

Sequenced sample: blood. The clonotype originates from a man aged 18 to 29 with Graves' hyperthyroidism. The rearrangement joins TRBV10-3 to TRBJ1-4; TRBD1 matches 7 bases. CDR3 protein: CAISDIQGDGEKLFF. DNA for the CDR3: TGTGCCATCAGTGATATCCAGGGGGATGGAGAAAAACTGTTTTTT.